This T cell receptor beta chain was found in a study of early T cells in non-severe SARS-CoV-2 infection. On the study more broadly: From unsorted whole blood, bulk RNA was sequenced, and the chains remained unpaired.

This clonotype was seen ten or more times. This CDR3 comprises 14 residues. Germline CDR1 and CDR2: LNHDA and SQIVND (reference sequence). The V and J ends lost 5 bases and 7 bases, in that order; junction bases with no gene match: 7. Attachment of unique molecular identifiers was made to individual cDNA molecules. TCRdb used MiXCR to reprocess the 5' RACE reads, holding one entry per CDR3 protein. The sample lists tens of thousands of distinct CDR3 sequences; more than 12% were seen once. The rearrangement links TRBV19 to TRBJ1-5, with 8 nucleotides matching TRBD1. This TCR derives from an adult who was a healthcare worker with PCR-confirmed SARS-CoV-2 infection or an uninfected control (not recorded which). The source was whole blood, collected at baseline. This chain's CDR3 is CASSDGQGVQPQHF. In nucleotides, the CDR3 is TGTGCCAGTAGTGATGGACAGGGCGTGCAGCCCCAGCATTTT.